These 20 T cell receptor beta chains were all obtained from the same sample, sequenced in a study of blood T cell repertoires in COVID-19 (dated by TCRdb to about 2020). Libraries were constructed by the immunoSEQ multiplex PCR assay. The source is immuneACCESS, and TCRdb retained only in-frame sequences with V and J called. Part of the clones is not carried over; for the studies checked, unresolved V genes explain less than half of this, and the remainder is unexplained. Present in this sample are approximately 210,000 clones, almost 85% of which were seen just once. Together, the top ten hold 5% to 6.5% of the sample. Material: peripheral blood. The receptors originated from a woman aged 70-85 years with active or convalescent COVID-19.

The CDR3 here is CAWSGAGQGANTPQHF. CDR3 nucleotides: TGTGCCTGGAGTGGGGCGGGACAGGGGGCGAATACGCCCCAGCATTTT. V and J are TRBV30 and TRBJ1-5; 12 bases are a match to TRBD1. Trimming took 1 base from V and 9 from J; bases not matched to a gene: 10. The CDR3 has 16 residues. CDR1 and CDR2 (germline): GTSNPN, SVGIG (reference sequence).

The rearrangement links TRBV19 to TRBJ2-3; 8 bases map to TRBD1. Germline V lookup: CDR1 LNHDA, CDR2 SQIVND (reference sequence). V lost 6 bases to trimming and J lost 4 bases; unmatched junction nucleotides: 12. The CDR3 covers 16 residues. The CDR3 is CASRKPGGPAADTQYF. CDR3 bases: TGTGCCAGTAGGAAACCAGGGGGCCCGGCAGCAGATACGCAGTATTTT.

This chain links TRBV11-3 with TRBJ1-4, with D maybe TRBD1 (6 bases). Per germline, CDR1 SGHNT and CDR2 YENEEA. V was pared by 5 bases and J by 6 bases, with 13 bases between. CDR3 length: 14 amino acids. Written as DNA, the CDR3 is TGTGCCAGCAGCCCCAGGGGATTGTATGAAAAACTGTTTTTT. This sequence encodes CASSPRGLYEKLFF.

J is TRBJ2-2 and V is TRBV14; perhaps TRBD2 as D (6 bases). Trimming stripped 4 bases from V and 5 bases from J, with 14 bases between. The germline CDR1 and CDR2 sequences are SGHDN and FVKESK. The CDR3 length is 15 residues. CDR3 DNA sequence: TGTGCCAGCAGCCTCCTCGGGAGCTATACCGGGGAGCTGTTTTTT. Encoded protein: CASSLLGSYTGELFF.

The chain employs TRBV28 and TRBJ2-7; tentative D call: TRBD2 (5 bases). Per the germline V gene, CDR1 is MDHEN and CDR2 is SYDVKM. There are 15 residues in the CDR3. V shed 3 bases and J shed 4 bases, with 16 bases lying between them. In nucleotides, the CDR3 is TGTGCCAGCAGTTTGCCTACTAGGAGAGGGTACGAGCAGTACTTC. Its protein is CASSLPTRRGYEQYF.

The chain carries TRBV29-1 and TRBJ2-3; D uncertain. This CDR3 is built from 12 residues. V dropped 1 base and J dropped 3 bases, with 5 bases sitting between them. Germline assignment: CDR1 SQVTM and CDR2 ANQGSEA. The CDR3 DNA is TGCAGCGTTGAAGGTTCAACAGATACGCAGTATTTT. It yields the protein CSVEGSTDTQYF.

Only one count was recorded for this clone. This chain joins TRBV28 and TRBJ2-2, with D possibly matching TRBD1 (6 bases). The length of the CDR3 is 19 residues. The germline V and J ends were trimmed by 4 bases and 6 bases, with 27 bases remaining between them. CDR1 and CDR2 from the germline V gene are MDHEN and SYDVKM. The CDR3: CASSYQLPPPPGVAGELFF. The CDR3 region has the DNA TGTGCCAGCAGTTATCAATTGCCCCCCCCGCCAGGGGTCGCCGGGGAGCTGTTTTTT.

This clone was seen a handful of times. In DNA, the CDR3 is TGTGCCAGTAGCCCAGGGGATCAGAGGTGGCAGCCCCAGCATTTT. Protein product: CASSPGDQRWQPQHF. The chain recombines TRBV19 with TRBJ1-5, with a possible D match to TRBD1 (6 bases). The CDR3 contains 15 residues. Germline V gene sequence: CDR1 LNHDA, CDR2 SQIVND (reference sequence). V was trimmed by 6 bases and J by 7 bases, leaving 19 bases between them.

The chain combines TRBV6-1 with TRBJ2-1; D is perhaps TRBD2 (6 bases). The CDR3 loop spans 16 amino acids. Trimming left V 4 bases short and J 1 base short, with 14 bases between. Per germline, CDR1 MNHNS and CDR2 SASEGT. The CDR3 region is CASSGQPEGSYNEQFF. The CDR3 DNA is TGTGCCAGCAGTGGCCAGCCGGAGGGATCCTACAATGAGCAGTTCTTC.

This clone was seen just once. This chain uses TRBV28 with TRBJ2-5, with 8 bases lining up with TRBD1. The ends lost 5 bases at V and 4 bases at J; junction bases unmatched: 12. This CDR3 has 16 amino acids. Germline assignment: CDR1 MDHEN and CDR2 SYDVKM. CDR3 sequence: CASSRQGMSTAETQYF. The CDR3 nucleotides are TGTGCCAGCAGTCGACAGGGGATGAGTACGGCAGAGACCCAGTACTTC.

Only a few counts were recorded for this clone. The gene calls are TRBV6-2 or TRBV6-3 and TRBJ2-2; 7 nucleotides align to TRBD2. Looked up from germline, CDR1 is MNHEY and CDR2 is SVGEGT. After removal of 5 bases from V and 3 bases from J, the junction contained 6 bases not matched to a gene. The CDR3 spans 15 residues. Here the CDR3 reads CASSLGRSDTGELFF. The CDR3 nucleotides read TGTGCCAGCAGTCTCGGGAGGTCGGACACCGGGGAGCTGTTTTTT.

The chain links TRBV5-6 to TRBJ1-6; maybe TRBD1 (5 bases). Trimming took off 4 bases at V and 5 bases at J, with 19 bases between the two ends. This CDR3 region has 17 residues. Germline CDR1 is SGHDT and CDR2 is YYEEEE. Here the CDR3 reads CASSRGRGRYNNSPLHF. CDR3 coding DNA: TGTGCCAGCAGCCGGGGGAGGGGCAGATACAATAATTCACCCCTCCACTTT.

As DNA, the CDR3 is TGTGCCAGCAATAGCCCGGGACAGGGGATCAATCAGCCCCAGCATTTT. Translating gives CASNSPGQGINQPQHF. The chain has TRBV6-6 and TRBJ1-5; TRBD1 matches 10 bases. The CDR3 is made up of 16 amino acids. Unmatched junction bases numbered 9, after V lost 7 bases and J lost 3 bases. Per the germline V gene, CDR1 is MNHNY and CDR2 is SVGAGI (reference sequence).

The chain combines TRBV11-2 with TRBJ2-7; weak D call: TRBD1 (5 bases). This CDR3 comprises 13 residues. With 8 bases removed from V and 6 bases from J, the gap between germline ends came to 17 bases. Germline assignment: CDR1 SGHAT and CDR2 FQNNGV. CDR3 residues: CASGRILGAEQYF. The CDR3 DNA sequence: TGTGCCAGCGGACGTATTCTAGGGGCCGAGCAGTACTTC.

The rearrangement uses TRBV18 and TRBJ1-1; 10 bases are a match to TRBD1. This CDR3 is 16 amino acids long. The trim removed 1 base at V and 3 bases at J, leaving 5 bases unmatched. Germline assignment: CDR1 KGHSH and CDR2 LQKENI. The CDR3 bases are TGTGCCAGCTCACCACGACAGGGGGCTCAGGACACTGAAGCTTTCTTT. This encodes CASSPRQGAQDTEAFF.

The chain joins TRBV4-2 to TRBJ2-1; 11 bases line up with TRBD2. Germline V lookup: CDR1 LGHNA, CDR2 YNFKEQ. The length of the CDR3 is 17 residues. The V and J ends lost 0 bases and 6 bases, in that order; junction bases with no gene match: 7. The DNA for the CDR3 is TGTGCCAGCAGCCAAGATTACCGGACTAGCGGGTCCAATGAGCAGTTCTTC. This sequence encodes CASSQDYRTSGSNEQFF.

This clone showed up just a few times. CDR3 protein: CASSDSGSVREQFF. The CDR3 DNA reads TGTGCCAGCAGTGATAGCGGGAGCGTAAGGGAGCAGTTCTTC. The chain has TRBV25-1 and TRBJ2-1; TRBD2 matches at 9 bases. Germline CDR1 reads MGHDK; CDR2 reads SYGVNS. J gave up 10 bases and V 3 bases, and 7 bases lay outside the gene matches. The CDR3 consists of 14 residues.

The gene calls are TRBV19 and TRBJ1-1; 7 bases match TRBD1. The CDR3 spans 14 residues. The V and J ends lost 0 bases and 10 bases, in that order; junction bases with no gene match: 8. CDR1 and CDR2 from the germline V gene are LNHDA and SQIVND (reference sequence). The CDR3 loop reads CASSIDPDRERAFF. The CDR3 bases are TGTGCCAGTAGTATAGACCCCGACAGGGAGCGAGCTTTCTTT.

The chain joins TRBV27 to TRBJ2-2, with 12 bases that match TRBD1. The CDR3 covers 19 residues. V trimming: 3 bases; J trimming: 0 bases; junction bases outside the gene matches: 8. CDR1 and CDR2 (germline): MNHEY, SMNVEV (reference sequence). CDR3 bases: TGTGCCAGCAGTTTCCACGGGACAGGGGGCCTTACGAACACCGGGGAGCTGTTTTTT. The encoded protein is CASSFHGTGGLTNTGELFF.

V and J are TRBV25-1 and TRBJ2-7; D possibly corresponds to TRBD1 (6 bases). This CDR3 has 15 residues. Trimming took off 5 bases at V and 4 bases at J, with 18 bases between the two ends. The germline V gene encodes CDR1 MGHDK and CDR2 SYGVNS. The CDR3 region has the DNA TGTGCCAGCAGTCTATCCCAGACAGGAAGGTACGAGCAGTACTTC. It translates to CASSLSQTGRYEQYF.